The 30 T cell receptor beta chains in this list originate from one sample, sequenced in a study of T cells of healthy individuals. MiXCR, run by TCRdb on the 5' RACE reads, gives a single entry per CDR3 protein. The data contain about 100,000 distinct CDR3 sequences, under 20% of them singletons. These receptor sequences come from a human donor in good health.

V gene TRBV18 combines with J gene TRBJ2-7; 8 bases are shared with TRBD1. V trimming: 0 bases; J trimming: 5 bases; junction bases outside the gene matches: 6. The CDR3 extends over 15 amino acids. Per the germline V gene, CDR1 is KGHSH and CDR2 is LQKENI. The CDR3 sequence is CASSPPPDRVNEQYF. The CDR3 DNA sequence: TGTGCCAGCTCACCACCACCGGACAGGGTAAACGAGCAGTACTTC.

The chain is built from TRBV19 and TRBJ1-5; possible D gene TRBD1, 6 bases. This CDR3 is built from 15 residues. The germline gives CDR1 LNHDA, CDR2 SQIVND (reference sequence). The ends were cut back, 3 bases at V and 1 base at J, with 10 bases in the middle. The DNA of the CDR3 is TGTGCCAGTAGTATCCGTACAGGGAGCAATCAGCCCCAGCATTTT. Translated, it gives CASSIRTGSNQPQHF.

This clonotype was seen only a few times. Here the CDR3 reads CSATGGGSYNEQFF. DNA for the CDR3: TGCAGTGCTACGGGAGGGGGTTCCTACAATGAGCAGTTCTTC. The chain couples TRBV20-1 to TRBJ2-1; 8 bases agree with TRBD2. After removal of 4 bases from V and 1 base from J, the junction contained 3 bases not matched to a gene. The germline V gene encodes CDR1 DFQATT and CDR2 SNEGSKA (reference sequence). The CDR3 has 14 residues.

This clonotype was recorded at least ten times. This chain links TRBV20-1 with TRBJ1-1; the D gene is possibly TRBD1 (5 bases). Trimming shortened V by 2 bases and J by 0 bases, and 25 bases separated the two germline ends. Germline CDR1 DFQATT, CDR2 SNEGSKA (reference sequence). This CDR3 is built from 19 residues. The CDR3 here is CSARSQGAKVRPMNTEAFF. The CDR3 coding sequence is TGCAGTGCTAGAAGTCAGGGAGCGAAAGTGAGGCCCATGAACACTGAAGCTTTCTTT.

The chain employs TRBV18 and TRBJ1-5; D is undetermined. The CDR3 consists of 14 residues. Germline CDR1 KGHSH, CDR2 LQKENI. The V end was cut by 2 bases, the J end by 4 bases, with 9 bases between. The CDR3 is CASSPSSSNQPQHF. As DNA, the CDR3 is TGTGCCAGCTCACCATCGAGCAGTAATCAGCCCCAGCATTTT. Together with reference TRBV18 and TRBJ1-5, the CDR3 gives the full variable domain: NAGVMQNPRHLVRRRGQEARLRCSPMKGHSHVYWYRQLPEEGLKFMVYLQKENIIDESGMPKERFSAEFPKEGPSILRIQQVVRGDSAAYFCASSPSSSNQPQHFGDGTRLSIL.

The V gene is TRBV10-3, the J gene TRBJ2-2; D gene uncertain. With 9 bases removed from V and 6 bases from J, the gap between germline ends came to 23 bases. The CDR3 covers 16 residues. CDR1 is ENHRY, CDR2 SYGVKD, per germline. This CDR3 is CAISARAAGNAGELFF. For the CDR3, the DNA is TGTGCCATTTCGGCCCGGGCCGCCGGTAACGCCGGGGAGCTGTTTTTT.

This clonotype occurred many times. V is TRBV20-1 and J is TRBJ2-3; unclear D gene. CDR1 is DFQATT and CDR2 is SNEGSKA in the germline V gene (reference sequence). The V end was cut by 1 base, the J end by 3 bases, with 5 bases between. This CDR3 spans 12 amino acids. CDR3 nucleotide sequence: TGCAGTGCTAGAGGTAGTACAGATACGCAGTATTTT. Amino acids: CSARGSTDTQYF.

V usage is TRBV20-1 and J usage is TRBJ2-2; 7 bases are a match to TRBD2. V gave up 4 bases and J gave up 7 bases; unmatched junction bases: 18. This CDR3 is 17 amino acids long. Germline V gene sequence: CDR1 DFQATT, CDR2 SNEGSKA (reference sequence). The CDR3 loop is CSAKLSSGPMLGGELFF. For the CDR3, the DNA is TGCAGTGCTAAACTCTCTAGCGGCCCTATGCTCGGCGGGGAGCTGTTTTTT.

The chain uses TRBV6-6 and TRBJ1-4; unclear D gene. The V gene lost 7 bases and the J gene lost 7 bases, with 25 bases spanning the gap. The CDR3 runs 17 residues. Looked up from germline, CDR1 is MNHNY and CDR2 is SVGAGI (reference sequence). The CDR3 DNA is TGTGCCAGCACCTCAAAGCTGCCGGGCCTCGGTGGTGAAAAACTGTTTTTT. The encoded protein is CASTSKLPGLGGEKLFF.

This clonotype appeared a few times. This CDR3 is CASSLTPRGDPHQPQHF. Here the CDR3 DNA reads TGTGCCAGCAGCCTAACACCACGGGGGGACCCCCATCAGCCCCAGCATTTT. The chain is built from TRBV6-5 and TRBJ1-5; tentative D call: TRBD1 (5 bases). CDR3 length: 17 amino acids. Germline CDR1 MNHEY, CDR2 SVGAGI. The V and J ends lost 6 bases and 5 bases respectively, with 23 bases between them.

This clonotype has ten or more counts. This rearrangement joins TRBV2 to TRBJ1-2; D is unclear. Trimming shortened V by 6 bases and J by 5 bases, and 13 bases separated the two germline ends. CDR1 and CDR2 from the germline V gene are SNHLY and FYNNEI. This CDR3 is 13 amino acids long. The chain's CDR3 is CASSAGPVYGYTF. CDR3 bases: TGTGCCAGCAGCGCCGGCCCTGTTTATGGCTACACCTTC.

The J gene is TRBJ2-1, the V gene TRBV5-6; no clear D. Trimming took 4 bases from V and 5 from J, leaving 13 bases between them. In germline, CDR1 is SGHDT, CDR2 YYEEEE. The CDR3 consists of 14 residues. CDR3 sequence reads: CASSTWTRDNEQFF. The CDR3 DNA is TGTGCCAGCAGCACTTGGACCCGAGACAATGAGCAGTTCTTC.

This clonotype has a handful of counts. The gene calls are TRBV10-3 and TRBJ2-1, with 7 bases that match TRBD1. V lost 6 bases and J lost 2; bases outside the gene matches: 7. This CDR3 contains 15 residues. Germline V gene sequence: CDR1 ENHRY, CDR2 SYGVKD. CDR3 in DNA: TGTGCCATCAGCCCGGGACAGAACCCCTACAATGAGCAGTTCTTC. It encodes CAISPGQNPYNEQFF.

This chain joins TRBV28 and TRBJ2-2; no firm D call. The CDR3 extends over 17 amino acids. Germline CDR1 and CDR2: MDHEN and SYDVKM. The ends were cut back, 4 bases at V and 1 base at J, with 16 bases in the middle. The CDR3 DNA is TGTGCCAGCAGTTCCCCGACCGCACCCGAGAACACCGGGGAGCTGTTTTTT. This codes for CASSSPTAPENTGELFF.

This clonotype was detected ten times or more. The chain recombines TRBV20-1 with TRBJ1-1, with a weak D call TRBD1 (5 bases). Germline-derived CDR1 and CDR2 are DFQATT and SNEGSKA (reference sequence). The V end lost 0 bases, the J end lost 3 bases, and 14 bases lay between the germline ends. CDR3 length: 15 residues. The CDR3 nucleotides read TGCAGTGCTAGAGATCCCGCAGGGAGGGACACTGAAGCTTTCTTT. It yields the protein CSARDPAGRDTEAFF.

This clonotype was recorded at least ten times. The rearrangement links TRBV5-6 to TRBJ2-7; D is possibly TRBD1 or TRBD2 (5 bases each). The CDR3 covers 15 residues. The ends were cut back, 1 base at V and 4 bases at J, with 15 bases in the middle. Germline V gene sequence: CDR1 SGHDT, CDR2 YYEEEE. The CDR3 spells CASSLYWGSTYEQYF. CDR3 in DNA: TGTGCCAGCAGCTTGTATTGGGGGTCGACGTACGAGCAGTACTTC.

V and J are TRBV2 and TRBJ1-5; D is undetermined. Trimming stripped 6 bases from V and 5 bases from J, with 8 bases between. The CDR3 length is 12 residues. Germline assignment: CDR1 SNHLY and CDR2 FYNNEI. CDR3 in amino acids: CASSDVDQPQHF. CDR3 nucleotide sequence: TGTGCCAGCAGCGACGTGGATCAGCCCCAGCATTTT.

The chain couples TRBV20-1 to TRBJ1-6; no clear D gene. This CDR3 is 11 amino acids long. V lost 5 bases to trimming and J lost 8 bases, with 7 bases between them. Germline values: CDR1 DFQATT, CDR2 SNEGSKA (reference sequence). The CDR3 DNA follows: TGCAGTGCTGTTCAGGATTCACCCCTCCACTTT. Translation: CSAVQDSPLHF.

V is TRBV6-2 or TRBV6-3 and J is TRBJ2-3, with unresolved D. V was trimmed by 10 bases and J by 5 bases, leaving 16 bases between them. This CDR3 is 13 amino acids long. Looked up from germline, CDR1 is MNHEY and CDR2 is SVGEGT. As DNA, the CDR3 is TGTGCCACCGAGACCTATAGACTAGATACGCAGTATTTT. Encoded protein: CATETYRLDTQYF.

This clonotype was seen at least ten times. The chain is built from TRBV28 and TRBJ1-5; D call uncertain. V was trimmed by 4 bases and J by 6 bases, leaving 10 bases between them. The CDR3 is made up of 13 amino acids. CDR1 is MDHEN, CDR2 SYDVKM, per germline. The CDR3 loop reads CASSSDSSQPQHF. CDR3 bases: TGTGCCAGCAGTTCAGACTCGAGTCAGCCCCAGCATTTT.

This clonotype was seen ten or more times. The J gene is TRBJ1-1, the V gene TRBV6-2 or TRBV6-3; 8 bases map to TRBD1. V lost 4 bases to trimming and J lost 0 bases; unmatched junction nucleotides: 4. The CDR3 consists of 15 residues. Per germline, CDR1 MNHEY and CDR2 SVGEGT. CDR3 DNA: TGTGCCAGCAGTTCCTGGACAGGGATGAACACTGAAGCTTTCTTT. It translates to CASSSWTGMNTEAFF.

There are many counts of this clonotype. This rearrangement joins TRBV10-2 to TRBJ2-4; unclear D gene. The CDR3 runs 16 residues. Trimming shortened V by 3 bases and J by 0 bases, and 12 bases separated the two germline ends. Germline V CDR1 and CDR2: WSHSY, SAAADI. CDR3 in DNA: TGCGCCAGCAGTGAATTTCGTCCTAAAGCCAAAAACATTCAGTACTTC. As protein: CASSEFRPKAKNIQYF.

The CDR3 loop is CASSQDGRQRGYGYTF. The CDR3 bases are TGCGCCAGCAGCCAAGATGGCAGGCAGAGAGGGTATGGCTACACCTTC. The chain is built from TRBV4-3 and TRBJ1-2; no clear D. Germline assignment: CDR1 LGHNA and CDR2 YSLEER. The CDR3 has 16 amino acids. V lost 0 bases, J lost 5 bases, and 16 bases lay in between.

Concerning this clonotype: A much larger clone is a single base away; this may be a read error. This sequence joins TRBV13 and TRBJ2-7; weak D call: TRBD1 (7 bases). The CDR3 contains 14 residues. Germline V gene lookup returns CDR1 PRHDT and CDR2 FYEKMQ (reference sequence). Trimming removed 5 bases from V and 3 bases from J, with 14 bases in between. The CDR3 is CASSGGGALYEQYF. For the CDR3, the DNA is TGTGCCAGCAGCGGAGGGGGCGCCCTCTACGAGCAGTACTTC. Supplemented by reference TRBV13 and TRBJ2-7, the full variable domain reads AAGVIQSPRHLIKEKRETATLKCYPIPRHDTVYWYQQGPGQDPQFLISFYEKMQSDKGSIPDRFSAQQFSDYHSELNMSSLELGDSALYFCASSGGGALYEQYFGPGTRLTVT.

V is TRBV5-5 and J is TRBJ2-1; the match to TRBD2 covers 7 bases. V dropped 3 bases and J dropped 9; count of bases not matched to a gene: 6. The length of the CDR3 is 13 residues. CDR1 is SGHKS and CDR2 is YYEKEE in the germline V gene (reference sequence). Here the CDR3 DNA reads TGTGCCAGCAGCTGGGAGGGCAGGATTGAGCAGTTCTTC. Translation: CASSWEGRIEQFF.

This clonotype appeared a few times. The chain carries TRBV4-3 and TRBJ2-5; 10 nucleotides line up with TRBD2. Germline-derived CDR1 and CDR2 are LGHNA and YSLEER. This CDR3 is built from 14 residues. V lost 4 bases to trimming and J lost 4 bases; unmatched junction nucleotides: 3. This CDR3 reads CASSPASGRETQYF. The CDR3 DNA follows: TGCGCCAGCAGCCCTGCTAGCGGGAGAGAGACCCAGTACTTC.

This clonotype was observed many times. V and J are TRBV10-3 and TRBJ2-3; D may be TRBD1 (5 bases). This CDR3 region has 15 residues. Germline V CDR1 and CDR2: ENHRY, SYGVKD. Trimming left V 4 bases short and J 1 base short, with 12 bases between. The CDR3 here is CAISVAQARTDTQYF. CDR3 DNA: TGTGCCATCAGTGTCGCACAGGCCCGCACAGATACGCAGTATTTT.

This clonotype was seen repeatedly, ten times or more. The V call is TRBV20-1, the J call TRBJ1-2; D not certain. Trimming stripped 1 base from V and 5 bases from J, with 8 bases between. The CDR3 sequence is 12 residues long. The germline CDR1 and CDR2 sequences are DFQATT and SNEGSKA (reference sequence). The CDR3 DNA reads TGCAGTGCTAGAGTCGGTGGTTATGGCTACACCTTC. It encodes CSARVGGYGYTF.

CDR3 sequence: CASSYLGQSEKLFF. Written as DNA, the CDR3 is TGTGCCAGCAGCTACCTGGGACAGAGTGAAAAACTGTTTTTT. This chain connects TRBV14 to TRBJ1-4; 7 nucleotides agree with TRBD1. Germline lookup yields CDR1 SGHDN and CDR2 FVKESK. This CDR3 comprises 14 residues. V lost 5 bases, J lost 7 bases, and 7 bases stayed unmatched.

This clonotype came up many times. The chain carries TRBV5-1 and TRBJ2-2; D is perhaps TRBD2 (6 bases). The V end was cut by 0 bases, the J end by 5 bases, with 8 bases between. The CDR3 contains 14 residues. The germline CDR1 and CDR2 sequences are SGHRS and YFSETQ. DNA of the CDR3: TGCGCCAGCAGCTTGGCCGGGAGTACCGGGGAGCTGTTTTTT. It translates to CASSLAGSTGELFF.